The clone carrying this T cell receptor (beta chain) was seen only once. Its antigen is still unknown. The data are from a study of cytomegalovirus exposure and HLA in healthy donors. Germline assignment: CDR1 SEHNR and CDR2 FQNEAQ (reference sequence). This CDR3 contains 15 residues. V was shortened by 5 bases and J by 0 bases, with 11 bases between the two germline ends. In the PCR, 60 Vbeta and 13 Jbeta primers were used. Measured with immunoSEQ multiplex PCR; TCRdb has only the in-frame clones, and not every one. The sample yields about 190,000 clones, around nine tenths seen once. Findings of the study overall: Accurate prediction of HLA-A and HLA-B alleles (for most subjects) was reportedly achieved from TCR beta sequences.

This cohort consisted of healthy bone marrow donors. The sequenced sample consisted of PBMCs. The clonotype originates from a young woman in good health and CMV-seronegative. The chain employs TRBV7-9 and TRBJ1-3, with a possible D match to TRBD1 (6 bases). CDR3 DNA: TGTGCCAGCAGCCTAACAGGGACCTCTGGAAACACCATATATTTT. The encoded protein is CASSLTGTSGNTIYF.